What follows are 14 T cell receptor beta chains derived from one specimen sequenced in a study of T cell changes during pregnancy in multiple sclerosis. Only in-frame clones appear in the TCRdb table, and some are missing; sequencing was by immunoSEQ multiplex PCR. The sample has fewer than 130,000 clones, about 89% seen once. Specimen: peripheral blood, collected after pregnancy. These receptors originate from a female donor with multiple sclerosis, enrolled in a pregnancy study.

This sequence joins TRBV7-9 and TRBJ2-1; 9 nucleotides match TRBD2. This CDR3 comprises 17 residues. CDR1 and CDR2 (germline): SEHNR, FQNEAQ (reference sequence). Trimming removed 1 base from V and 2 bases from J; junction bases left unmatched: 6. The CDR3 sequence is CASSLGGLAGTYNEQFF. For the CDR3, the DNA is TGTGCCAGCAGCTTAGGAGGGCTAGCGGGGACCTACAATGAGCAGTTCTTC. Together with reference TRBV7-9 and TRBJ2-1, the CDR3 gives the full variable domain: DTGVSQNPRHKITKRGQNVTFRCDPISEHNRLYWYRQTLGQGPEFLTYFQNEAQLEKSRLLSDRFSAERPKGSFSTLEIQRTEQGDSAMYLCASSLGGLAGTYNEQFFGPGTRLTVL.

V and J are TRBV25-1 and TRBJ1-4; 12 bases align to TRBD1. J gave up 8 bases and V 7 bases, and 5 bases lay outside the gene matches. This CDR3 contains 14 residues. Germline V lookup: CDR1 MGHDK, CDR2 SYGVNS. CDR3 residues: CASICGTGGEKLFF. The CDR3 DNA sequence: TGTGCCAGCATTTGCGGGACAGGGGGCGAAAAACTGTTTTTT.

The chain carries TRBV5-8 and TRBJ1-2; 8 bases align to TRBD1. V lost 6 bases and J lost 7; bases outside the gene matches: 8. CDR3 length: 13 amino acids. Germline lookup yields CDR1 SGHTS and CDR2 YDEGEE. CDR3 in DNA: TGTGCCAGCACTGACAGGGGAAAGGGTGGCTACACCTTC. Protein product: CASTDRGKGGYTF.

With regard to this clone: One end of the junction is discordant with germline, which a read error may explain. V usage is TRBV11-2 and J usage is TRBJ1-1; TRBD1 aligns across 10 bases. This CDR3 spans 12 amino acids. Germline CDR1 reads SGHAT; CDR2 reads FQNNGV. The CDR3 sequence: CASSLEDRGATF. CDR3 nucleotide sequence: TGTGCCAGCAGCTTAGAGGACAGGGGGGCGACTTTT.

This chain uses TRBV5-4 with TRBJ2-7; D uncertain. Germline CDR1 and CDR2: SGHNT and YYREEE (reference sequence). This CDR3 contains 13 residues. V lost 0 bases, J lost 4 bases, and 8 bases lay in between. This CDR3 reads CASSLGTQYEQYF. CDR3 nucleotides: TGTGCCAGCAGCTTGGGAACACAGTACGAGCAGTACTTC.

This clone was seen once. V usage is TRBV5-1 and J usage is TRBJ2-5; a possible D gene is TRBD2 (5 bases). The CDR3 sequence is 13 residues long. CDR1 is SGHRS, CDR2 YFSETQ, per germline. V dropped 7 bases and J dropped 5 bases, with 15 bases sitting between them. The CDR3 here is CASDEGYGETQYF. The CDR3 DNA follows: TGCGCCAGCGATGAGGGATACGGGGAGACCCAGTACTTC.

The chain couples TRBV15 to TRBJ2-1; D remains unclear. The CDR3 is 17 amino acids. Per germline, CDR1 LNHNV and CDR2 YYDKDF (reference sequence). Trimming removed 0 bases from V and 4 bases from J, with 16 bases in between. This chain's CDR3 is CATSRDVRLTGYNEQFF. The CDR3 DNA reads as TGTGCCACCAGCAGAGATGTGAGGCTCACCGGGTACAATGAGCAGTTCTTC.

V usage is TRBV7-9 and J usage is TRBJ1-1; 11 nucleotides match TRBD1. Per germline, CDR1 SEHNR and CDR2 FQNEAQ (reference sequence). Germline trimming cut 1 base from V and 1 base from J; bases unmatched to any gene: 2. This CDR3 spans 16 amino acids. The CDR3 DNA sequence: TGTGCCAGCAGCTTAGTGGACAGGGGGCCGAACACTGAAGCTTTCTTT. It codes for CASSLVDRGPNTEAFF. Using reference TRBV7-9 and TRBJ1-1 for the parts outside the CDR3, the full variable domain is DTGVSQNPRHKITKRGQNVTFRCDPISEHNRLYWYRQTLGQGPEFLTYFQNEAQLEKSRLLSDRFSAERPKGSFSTLEIQRTEQGDSAMYLCASSLVDRGPNTEAFFGQGTRLTVV.

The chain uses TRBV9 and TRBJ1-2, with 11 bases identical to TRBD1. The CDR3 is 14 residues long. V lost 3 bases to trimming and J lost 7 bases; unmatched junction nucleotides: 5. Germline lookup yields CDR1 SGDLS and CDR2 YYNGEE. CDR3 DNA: TGTGCCAGCAGCGCCCGGACAGGGGGCCGTGGCTACACCTTC. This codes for CASSARTGGRGYTF.

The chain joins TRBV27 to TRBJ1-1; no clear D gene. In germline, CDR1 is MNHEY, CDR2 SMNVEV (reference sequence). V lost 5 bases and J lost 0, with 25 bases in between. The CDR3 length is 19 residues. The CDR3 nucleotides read TGTGCCAGCAGTGCAGGATTCCTTACGCTGACCAAGATGAACACTGAAGCTTTCTTT. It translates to CASSAGFLTLTKMNTEAFF.

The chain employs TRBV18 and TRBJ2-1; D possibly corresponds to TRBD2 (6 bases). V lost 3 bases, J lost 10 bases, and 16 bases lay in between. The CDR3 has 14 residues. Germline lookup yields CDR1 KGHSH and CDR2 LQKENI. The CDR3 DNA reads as TGTGCCAGCTCACCGAATGGGGAGGTCAGCGAGCAGTTCTTC. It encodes CASSPNGEVSEQFF.

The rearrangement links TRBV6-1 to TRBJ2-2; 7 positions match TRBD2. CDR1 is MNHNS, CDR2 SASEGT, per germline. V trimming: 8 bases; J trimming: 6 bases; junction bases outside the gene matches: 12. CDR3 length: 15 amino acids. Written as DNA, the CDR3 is TGTGCCAGCGTCCCCCGGGAAGGGAGGGCCGGGGAGCTGTTTTTT. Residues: CASVPREGRAGELFF.

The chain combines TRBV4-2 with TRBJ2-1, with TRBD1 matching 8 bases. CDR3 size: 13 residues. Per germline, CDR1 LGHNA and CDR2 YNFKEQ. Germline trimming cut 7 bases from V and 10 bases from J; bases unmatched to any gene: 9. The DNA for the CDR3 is TGTGCCAGCATAGGACAGGGTTGGGGAGAGCAGTTCTTC. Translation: CASIGQGWGEQFF.

CDR3: CASSLYSSGGLVTDTQYF. In nucleotides, the CDR3 is TGCGCCAGCAGCTTGTATTCTAGCGGGGGGCTAGTCACAGATACGCAGTATTTT. The gene calls are TRBV5-1 and TRBJ2-3, with 11 nucleotides matching TRBD2. V gave up 1 base and J gave up 2 bases; unmatched junction bases: 9. The CDR3 runs 18 residues. CDR1 is SGHRS, CDR2 YFSETQ, per germline. Full variable domain (rest looked up from reference TRBV5-1 and TRBJ2-3): KAGVTQTPRYLIKTRGQQVTLSCSPISGHRSVSWYQQTPGQGLQFLFEYFSETQRNKGNFPGRFSGRQFSNSRSEMNVSTLELGDSALYLCASSLYSSGGLVTDTQYFGPGTRLTVL.